A single sample is the source of the 10 T cell receptor beta chains below, sequenced in a study of T cells in Graves' hyperthyroidism and ophthalmopathy. Amplification yielded TCR beta CDR3 regions, with RNA transcripts as the source. Primed by the HTBI set, a first-round RT-PCR was run on the TCR CDR3. TCRdb reprocessed the multiplex PCR reads with MiXCR, giving one entry per CDR3 protein. The data hold hundreds of thousands of distinct CDR3 sequences, with about 15% observed a single time. Material: blood. Every receptor here comes from a woman aged 50 to 65 with Graves' ophthalmopathy.

This clonotype was observed at least ten times. J is TRBJ2-2 and V is TRBV5-1, with D perhaps given as TRBD1 or TRBD2 (5 bases each). V lost 4 bases, J lost 4 bases, and 14 bases lay in between. The CDR3 runs to 15 residues. The germline CDR1 and CDR2 sequences are SGHRS and YFSETQ. CDR3: CASSRDPISTGELFF. The CDR3 DNA sequence: TGCGCCAGCAGCCGGGACCCAATAAGCACCGGGGAGCTGTTTTTT. Together with reference TRBV5-1 and TRBJ2-2, the CDR3 gives the full variable domain: KAGVTQTPRYLIKTRGQQVTLSCSPISGHRSVSWYQQTPGQGLQFLFEYFSETQRNKGNFPGRFSGRQFSNSRSEMNVSTLELGDSALYLCASSRDPISTGELFFGEGSRLTVL.

This clonotype was found many times. V is TRBV20-1 and J is TRBJ1-5, with D possibly matching TRBD1 (5 bases). Trimming pared 1 base from V and 5 bases from J, leaving 9 bases between. Per the germline V gene, CDR1 is DFQATT and CDR2 is SNEGSKA (reference sequence). The CDR3 is 13 residues long. The CDR3 spells CSARVEGDQPQHF. Written as DNA, the CDR3 is TGCAGTGCTAGAGTGGAAGGGGATCAGCCCCAGCATTTT.

The chain couples TRBV14 to TRBJ2-7, with D unclear. V lost 4 bases, J lost 5 bases, and 21 bases lay in between. The CDR3 loop spans 16 amino acids. Germline V gives CDR1 SGHDN, CDR2 FVKESK. In nucleotides, the CDR3 is TGTGCCAGCAGCCCGATCAAGGGTCGTGTACCTAACGAGCAGTACTTC. As protein: CASSPIKGRVPNEQYF.

The V and J genes are TRBV10-3 and TRBJ2-7, with 14 nucleotides matching TRBD2. The CDR3 contains 18 residues. Germline V gives CDR1 ENHRY, CDR2 SYGVKD. V was clipped by 5 bases and J by 5 bases; unmatched bases: 14. The CDR3 nucleotides are TGTGCCATCAGTAGCCTCTCCGGGACTAGCGGGAGTCTCGACGAGCAGTACTTC. Translating gives CAISSLSGTSGSLDEQYF.

This clonotype was observed many times. The chain couples TRBV12-3 or TRBV12-4 to TRBJ2-5; 11 positions agree with TRBD2. This CDR3 contains 17 residues. V trimming: 0 bases; J trimming: 5 bases; junction bases outside the gene matches: 8. Here the CDR3 reads CASSLALGLAGGETQYF. CDR3 DNA sequence: TGTGCCAGCAGTTTAGCGCTAGGACTAGCGGGTGGGGAGACCCAGTACTTC.

In this sample, this clonotype turned up a few times. The J gene is TRBJ2-1, the V gene TRBV6-2 or TRBV6-3; 13 positions match TRBD2. J was trimmed by 0 bases and V by 6 bases; bases with no gene match: 8. Germline V lookup: CDR1 MNHEY, CDR2 SVGEGT. The CDR3 sequence is 18 residues long. DNA of the CDR3: TGTGCCAGCAGGACTAGCGGGAGGCTCAAGTCCTCCTACAATGAGCAGTTCTTC. This encodes CASRTSGRLKSSYNEQFF.

In this sample, this clonotype turned up a few times. This chain connects TRBV6-1 to TRBJ2-1; D is perhaps TRBD2 (6 bases). Germline V gives CDR1 MNHNS, CDR2 SASEGT. Trimming left V 5 bases short and J 6 bases short, with 11 bases between. The length of the CDR3 is 13 residues. This chain's CDR3 is CASSRLVRNEQFF. CDR3 coding DNA: TGTGCCAGCAGTCGACTAGTCCGCAATGAGCAGTTCTTC.

This clonotype was found many times. CDR3 in amino acids: CASSLVWVSTEAFF. In DNA, the CDR3 is TGTGCCAGCAGCTTGGTTTGGGTGAGCACTGAAGCTTTCTTT. The chain has TRBV5-6 and TRBJ1-1; D gene uncertain. This CDR3 has 14 amino acids. Germline V gene lookup returns CDR1 SGHDT and CDR2 YYEEEE. Between the trimmed V and J ends, which lost 0 bases and 4 bases, there was a span of 10 bases.

This clonotype was observed many times. The chain links TRBV11-2 to TRBJ2-3, with D possibly being TRBD2 (6 bases). V was trimmed by 4 bases and J by 10 bases, leaving 15 bases between them. Germline lookup yields CDR1 SGHAT and CDR2 FQNNGV. The CDR3 extends over 13 amino acids. This CDR3 is CASSSPRGRPQYF. For the CDR3, the DNA is TGTGCCAGCAGCTCCCCTCGGGGGAGGCCGCAGTATTTT.

This clonotype was observed many times. This chain connects TRBV28 to TRBJ2-3; the D gene is possibly TRBD1 (5 bases). This CDR3 comprises 17 residues. Germline loops: CDR1 MDHEN, CDR2 SYDVKM. Trimming cost V 2 bases and J 3 bases, with 18 bases left between them. Here the CDR3 DNA reads TGTGCCAGCAGTTTAAAGGGAACCAGGGTTCGGACAGATACGCAGTATTTT. It encodes CASSLKGTRVRTDTQYF. The entire variable domain, with the rest obtained from reference TRBV28 and TRBJ2-3, is as follows: DVKVTQSSRYLVKRTGEKVFLECVQDMDHENMFWYRQDPGLGLRLIYFSYDVKMKEKGDIPEGYSVSREKKERFSLILESASTNQTSMYLCASSLKGTRVRTDTQYFGPGTRLTVL.